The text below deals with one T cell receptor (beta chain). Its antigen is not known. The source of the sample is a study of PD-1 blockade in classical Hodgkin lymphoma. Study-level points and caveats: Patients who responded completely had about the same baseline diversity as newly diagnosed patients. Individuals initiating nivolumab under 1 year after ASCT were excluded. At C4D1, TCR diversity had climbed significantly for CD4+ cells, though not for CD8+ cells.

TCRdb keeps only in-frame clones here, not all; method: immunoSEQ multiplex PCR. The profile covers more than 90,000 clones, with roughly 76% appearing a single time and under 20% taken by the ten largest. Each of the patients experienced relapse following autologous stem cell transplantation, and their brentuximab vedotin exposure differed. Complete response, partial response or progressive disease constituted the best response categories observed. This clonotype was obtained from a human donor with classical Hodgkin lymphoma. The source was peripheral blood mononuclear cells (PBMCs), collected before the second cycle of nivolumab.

The CDR3 DNA sequence: TGTGCCATCAGTGGCTCGGGGGTCACCGGGGAGCTGTTTTTT. Protein product: CAISGSGVTGELFF. The chain employs TRBV10-3 and TRBJ2-2; tentatively, D is TRBD2 (6 bases). This CDR3 region has 14 residues. V was trimmed by 4 bases and J by 4 bases, leaving 10 bases between them. CDR1 ENHRY and CDR2 SYGVKD come from the germline V gene.